These 14 T cell receptor beta chains originate from one sample sequenced in a study of neoadjuvant nivolumab and ipilimumab in lung cancer. Here immunoSEQ multiplex PCR was the method, and the copy in TCRdb shows in-frame clones only, minus some. The data show more than 40,000 clones, roughly 89% seen once. The sample was blood, taken before neoadjuvant nivolumab, alone or with ipilimumab. Every receptor here comes from an adult with non-small cell lung cancer. Some clones in this sample may be carry-over from other donors' samples.

The chain recombines TRBV6-5 with TRBJ2-3, with 10 bases matching TRBD2. This CDR3 comprises 14 residues. Germline trimming cut 8 bases from V and 0 bases from J; bases unmatched to any gene: 2. CDR1 and CDR2 from the germline V gene are MNHEY and SVGAGI. CDR3 sequence: CASQLAGSTDTQYF. The CDR3 DNA is TGTGCCAGCCAACTAGCGGGGAGCACAGATACGCAGTATTTT.

V gene TRBV19 combines with J gene TRBJ1-1; TRBD1 matches 9 bases. The CDR3 totals 15 residues. After removal of 7 bases from V and 4 bases from J, the junction contained 10 bases not matched to a gene. Germline CDR1 and CDR2: LNHDA and SQIVND (reference sequence). This CDR3 reads CASTLSLTGGTEAFF. The CDR3 nucleotides are TGTGCCAGTACCCTGTCCCTGACAGGGGGCACTGAAGCTTTCTTT.

The chain uses TRBV18 and TRBJ1-1, with D perhaps matching TRBD1 (6 bases). CDR3 length: 16 residues. Germline assignment: CDR1 KGHSH and CDR2 LQKENI. Trimming took 6 bases from V and 4 from J, leaving 21 bases between them. CDR3 sequence reads: CASSYRDGGYGTEAFF. As DNA, the CDR3 is TGTGCCAGCTCTTACAGGGATGGCGGTTATGGCACTGAAGCTTTCTTT.

The table lists this clone with a count of one. CDR3: CASSPHGYQETQYF. CDR3 bases: TGTGCCAGCAGTCCCCATGGGTACCAAGAGACCCAGTACTTC. The V and J genes are TRBV27 and TRBJ2-5; no reliable D call. Germline V gene data show CDR1 as MNHEY and CDR2 as SMNVEV (reference sequence). The CDR3 loop spans 14 amino acids. Trimming left V 5 bases short and J 0 bases short, with 10 bases between.

V is TRBV25-1 and J is TRBJ2-7, with D perhaps TRBD1 (5 bases). This CDR3 comprises 14 residues. Deletions cut 5 bases from V and 3 bases from J, with 14 bases between. CDR1 is MGHDK, CDR2 SYGVNS, per germline. CDR3 sequence reads: CASSYTGKSYEQYF. DNA of the CDR3: TGTGCCAGCAGTTACACAGGAAAGAGCTACGAGCAGTACTTC.

Worth noting for this clone: At one of its ends the junction is not consistent with the germline gene, which may arise from a read error. This sequence joins TRBV7-7 and TRBJ2-5, with 10 bases fitting TRBD1. This CDR3 is 15 amino acids long. Germline V gene lookup returns CDR1 SSHAT and CDR2 FNYEAQ (reference sequence). CDR3 coding DNA: TGTGCTAGCAGCTTTAGGGACAGGGGAGCGGAGACCCAGTACTTC. Translation gives CASSFRDRGAETQYF.

This rearrangement joins TRBV4-3 to TRBJ2-7, with TRBD1 as a possible D gene (6 bases). The CDR3 covers 13 residues. Between the trimmed V and J ends, which lost 3 bases and 5 bases, there was a span of 11 bases. The V gene's germline CDR1 is LGHNA and CDR2 YSLEER. This CDR3 reads CASSHLTGDEQYF. The CDR3 bases are TGCGCCAGCAGCCACCTGACAGGTGACGAGCAGTACTTC.

The chain uses TRBV4-1 and TRBJ2-5, with a weak D call TRBD1 (5 bases). Trimming took off 4 bases at V and 1 base at J, with 16 bases between the two ends. Germline CDR1 reads MGHRA; CDR2 reads YSYEKL. The CDR3 consists of 16 residues. The CDR3 DNA follows: TGCGCCAGCAGCCGGCGCGTTGGGGCGCTCCAAGAGACCCAGTACTTC. This sequence encodes CASSRRVGALQETQYF.

This chain connects TRBV2 to TRBJ2-1; 7 bases map to TRBD1. The CDR3 sequence is 13 residues long. Germline values: CDR1 SNHLY, CDR2 FYNNEI. V was pared by 9 bases and J by 7 bases, with 9 bases of the junction left unmatched. CDR3 loop: CASLRDSKNEQFF. In nucleotides, the CDR3 is TGTGCCAGTCTCCGGGACAGCAAGAATGAGCAGTTCTTC.

The chain links TRBV5-1 to TRBJ2-7, with TRBD2 as a possible D gene (9 bases). The CDR3 has 19 amino acids. Trimming stripped 4 bases from V and 6 bases from J, with 32 bases between. Germline CDR1 and CDR2: SGHRS and YFSETQ. CDR3 amino acids: CASSQGASGRTPSSLEQYF. Here the CDR3 DNA reads TGCGCCAGCAGCCAGGGGGCGAGCGGGAGGACCCCCTCCTCGCTCGAGCAGTACTTC. Supplemented by reference TRBV5-1 and TRBJ2-7, the full variable domain reads KAGVTQTPRYLIKTRGQQVTLSCSPISGHRSVSWYQQTPGQGLQFLFEYFSETQRNKGNFPGRFSGRQFSNSRSEMNVSTLELGDSALYLCASSQGASGRTPSSLEQYFGPGTRLTVT.

A single count supports this clone. This chain joins TRBV9 and TRBJ1-4; D is possibly TRBD1 (6 bases). In germline, CDR1 is SGDLS, CDR2 YYNGEE. V shed 0 bases and J shed 7 bases, with 13 bases lying between them. CDR3 length equals 15 residues. CDR3 amino acids: CASSVALGGGEKLFF. CDR3 bases: TGTGCCAGCAGCGTAGCTTTAGGGGGAGGTGAAAAACTGTTTTTT.

V gene TRBV11-1 combines with J gene TRBJ2-7; 11 positions match TRBD2. Germline V gene data show CDR1 as SGHAT and CDR2 as FQDESV (reference sequence). The CDR3 sequence is 17 residues long. The V gene end was trimmed by 1 base and the J gene end by 3 bases; junction bases not matched to a gene: 8. In nucleotides, the CDR3 is TGTGCCAGCAGCTTAGTTCTAGCGGGAGGCCCTGGCTACGAGCAGTACTTC. Translating gives CASSLVLAGGPGYEQYF. Looking up the rest from reference TRBV11-1 and TRBJ2-7 gives the full variable domain: EAEVAQSPRYKITEKSQAVAFWCDPISGHATLYWYRQILGQGPELLVQFQDESVVDDSQLPKDRFSAERLKGVDSTLKIQPAELGDSAMYLCASSLVLAGGPGYEQYFGPGTRLTVT.

This chain connects TRBV11-2 to TRBJ1-1, with TRBD1 identical over 10 bases. This CDR3 has 13 amino acids. J was trimmed by 8 bases and V by 7 bases; bases with no gene match: 7. Looked up from germline, CDR1 is SGHAT and CDR2 is FQNNGV. The CDR3 region is CASNSRDRGEAFF. CDR3 sequence (DNA): TGTGCCAGCAACTCACGGGACAGGGGAGAAGCTTTCTTT.

This clone came up once. The CDR3 DNA reads TGCGCCAGCAGCTTACAGGGAGACCTTAATCAGCCCCAGCATTTT. Translated, it gives CASSLQGDLNQPQHF. J is TRBJ1-5 and V is TRBV5-1, with TRBD1 as a possible D gene (6 bases). This CDR3 region has 15 residues. Per the germline V gene, CDR1 is SGHRS and CDR2 is YFSETQ. The V end lost 2 bases, the J end lost 4 bases, and 13 bases lay between the germline ends.